This T cell receptor beta chain was captured by sequencing in a study of cytomegalovirus exposure and HLA in healthy donors. Whole-study results and caveats: 164 TCR beta chains were listed as cytomegalovirus-associated. In vitro assays verified that a few CMV-associated chains recognized CMV antigens specifically. It was reportedly the case that the classifier diagnosed cytomegalovirus status with high specificity and sensitivity.

In regard to this clone: Its antigen remains unknown.

Germline V gene data show CDR1 as MGHRA and CDR2 as YSYEKL. The CDR3 totals 15 residues. The V segment lost 4 bases and the J segment 5 bases; nucleotides outside the gene matches: 8. Profiled with immunoSEQ multiplex PCR; TCRdb holds only in-frame clones, not every one. The sample shows about 160,000 clones, nearly 90% of them seen only once. The receptor's source is a man younger than 30 in good health and CMV-seropositive. This rearrangement joins TRBV4-1 to TRBJ2-1; 7 positions agree with TRBD2. Sequenced: PBMCs. CDR3 DNA: TGCGCCAGCAGCCTCTGGGGAGGGGATCACAATGAGCAGTTCTTC. Translation: CASSLWGGDHNEQFF.